Below are 30 T cell receptor beta chains sequenced from a single sample in a study of blood T cells in healthy people across ages (dated by TCRdb to between 2014 and 2017). The library relied on 5' RACE. Sequencing was performed on an Illumina HiSeq 2500. A second PCR of about 6 to 11 cycles was performed with a sample-barcoded 5' primer and a J-beta primer mix. Starting from the raw public reads, TCRdb applied fastp trimming at Q25, assembled clones with MiXCR and retained in-frame beta chains. Rows merge per CDR3 protein into single entries with the most common DNA and genes. A total of under 950,000 distinct CDR3 sequences appear in this sample, about 20% of them only once. The ten top clones hold roughly 22% of the sample. Sequencing was carried out using blood. These receptors all stem from a man between 65 and 85 years old in good health.

The chain uses TRBV29-1 and TRBJ2-1, with D hard to call. TRBJ2-5 explains the end of the DNA better; the J call may be wrong. The CDR3 length is 12 residues. Germline CDR1 SQVTM, CDR2 ANQGSEA. The DNA for the CDR3 is TGCAGCGTTGAAGGTGGGGTAGAGACCCAGTACTTC. Its protein is CSVEGGVETQYF.

The chain links TRBV19 to TRBJ1-4, with no clear D. The CDR3 runs to 14 residues. In germline, CDR1 is LNHDA, CDR2 SQIVND (reference sequence). Trimming stripped 5 bases from V and 6 bases from J, with 13 bases between. CDR3 in amino acids: CASSLGRQDEKLFF. The DNA for the CDR3 is TGTGCCAGTAGTTTGGGCAGACAAGATGAAAAACTGTTTTTT.

V and J are TRBV12-3 or TRBV12-4 and TRBJ2-2, with D perhaps TRBD2 (5 bases). The CDR3 extends over 14 amino acids. V lost 8 bases and J lost 7, with 17 bases in between. In DNA, the CDR3 is TGTGCCAGCGCCTCATCTGGTGGAGGCGGGGAGCTGTTTTTT. This encodes CASASSGGGGELFF.

J is TRBJ2-5 and V is TRBV11-2, with 8 positions matching TRBD1. V was clipped by 5 bases and J by 4 bases; unmatched bases: 6. This CDR3 spans 14 amino acids. The V gene's germline CDR1 is SGHAT and CDR2 FQNNGV. For the CDR3, the DNA is TGTGCCAGCAGCCGGACAGGGTTGGGAGAGACCCAGTACTTC. Translated: CASSRTGLGETQYF.

This clonotype was found a few times. V is TRBV20-1 and J is TRBJ2-5; D could derive from TRBD1 or TRBD2 (5 bases each). The J call may be wrong; the DNA end is better matched by TRBJ2-7. The CDR3 has 12 amino acids. Germline V gives CDR1 DFQATT, CDR2 SNEGSKA (reference sequence). The CDR3 sequence: CSASWDQYEQYF. The CDR3 bases are TGCAGTGCTAGTTGGGACCAATACGAGCAGTACTTC.

This clonotype was counted between two and nine times. The CDR3 here is CASSRGHSNQPQHF. The CDR3 nucleotides read TGTGCCAGCAGCCGAGGGCATAGCAATCAGCCCCAGCATTTT. V is TRBV3-1 and J is TRBJ1-5; D is unresolved. The germline gives CDR1 LGHDT, CDR2 YNNKEL (reference sequence). The germline V and J ends were trimmed by 4 bases and 0 bases, with 7 bases remaining between them. This CDR3 has 14 amino acids.

This chain uses TRBV12-5 with TRBJ2-1; TRBD2 aligns across 11 bases. The CDR3 loop spans 17 amino acids. Per germline, CDR1 LGHNT and CDR2 FRNRAP. V shed 5 bases, J shed 7 bases, and the junction held 13 bases outside the gene matches. The CDR3, as DNA: TGTGCTAGTGGTCTCCCATTAGCGGGAGGGCCGAAAAATGAGCAGTTCTTC. It specifies CASGLPLAGGPKNEQFF.

The sample holds many counts of this clonotype. The rearrangement uses TRBV29-1 and TRBJ2-7, with D possibly matching TRBD1 (6 bases). Germline values: CDR1 SQVTM, CDR2 ANQGSEA. Trimming shortened V by 2 bases and J by 6 bases, and 14 bases separated the two germline ends. The CDR3 spans 13 residues. The CDR3 sequence is CSVENRDYGEQYF. In nucleotides, the CDR3 is TGCAGCGTTGAAAACAGGGATTATGGCGAGCAGTACTTC.

This clonotype was detected a few times. V and J are TRBV5-4 and TRBJ1-4, with unresolved D. Trimming cost V 4 bases and J 4 bases, with 17 bases left between them. This CDR3 region has 16 residues. The germline CDR1 and CDR2 sequences are SGHNT and YYREEE (reference sequence). DNA of the CDR3: TGTGCCAGCAGCCCAGAGACACCAACGGATAATGAAAAACTGTTTTTT. Protein product: CASSPETPTDNEKLFF.

Only a few counts were recorded for this clonotype. This chain links TRBV5-1 with TRBJ2-3; the D call may be TRBD1 or TRBD2 (5 bases each). Trimming removed 4 bases from V and 0 bases from J, with 12 bases in between. Germline loops: CDR1 SGHRS, CDR2 YFSETQ. This CDR3 region has 15 residues. Written as DNA, the CDR3 is TGCGCCAGCAGCGAATACTGGGGGAGCACAGATACGCAGTATTTT. Its protein product is CASSEYWGSTDTQYF.

This clonotype was detected many times. The chain recombines TRBV12-3 or TRBV12-4 with TRBJ2-3; no clear D. Trimming removed 4 bases from V and 4 bases from J, with 12 bases in between. CDR3 length equals 14 residues. The CDR3 DNA sequence: TGTGCCAGCAGTTCCCCCCCAGAAGCAGATACGCAGTATTTT. Encoded protein: CASSSPPEADTQYF.

At least ten counts were recorded for this clonotype. The rearrangement links TRBV14 to TRBJ2-1; 9 bases map to TRBD2. The CDR3 covers 17 residues. In germline, CDR1 is SGHDN, CDR2 FVKESK. The V gene end was trimmed by 2 bases and the J gene end by 4 bases; junction bases not matched to a gene: 9. CDR3 loop: CASSQNTGTSRYNEQFF. The CDR3 coding sequence is TGTGCCAGCAGCCAAAACACCGGGACTAGCAGGTACAATGAGCAGTTCTTC.

This clonotype has more than one count but fewer than ten. J is TRBJ2-5 and V is TRBV21-1; the tabulated D call, TRBD2, remains unverified against the DNA. TRBV21-1 is a listed pseudogene. The length of the CDR3 is 17 residues. The CDR3: CASSKMSLRDGAETQYF. CDR3 DNA: TGTGCCAGCAGCAAAATGTCTCTTAGGGACGGCGCAGAGACCCAGTACTTC.

This clonotype has just a few counts. The chain carries TRBV12-3 or TRBV12-4 and TRBJ2-3; D assignment may be TRBD1 or TRBD2 (5 bases each). CDR3 length: 16 amino acids. Between the trimmed V and J ends, which lost 4 bases and 0 bases, there was a span of 14 bases. The CDR3 sequence: CASSWGRLTSTDTQYF. The CDR3 bases are TGTGCCAGCAGTTGGGGACGCCTAACTAGCACAGATACGCAGTATTTT.

The CDR3 loop is CASSDLGQGTDEQYF. As DNA, the CDR3 is TGTGCCAGCAGTGACTTAGGACAGGGGACGGACGAGCAGTACTTC. The chain links TRBV2 to TRBJ2-7; TRBD1 aligns across 9 bases. Unmatched junction bases numbered 8, after V lost 3 bases and J lost 5 bases. Per the germline V gene, CDR1 is SNHLY and CDR2 is FYNNEI. The CDR3 length is 15 residues.

This clonotype has only a few counts. V and J are TRBV12-3 or TRBV12-4 and TRBJ2-6; D remains ambiguous. The CDR3 contains 15 residues. V dropped 4 bases and J dropped 2 bases, with 9 bases sitting between them. CDR3 DNA: TGTGCCAGCAGTTCCCGGGTCCCTGGGGCCAACGTCCTGACTTTC. This encodes CASSSRVPGANVLTF.

This clonotype turned up a few times. The chain links TRBV21-1 to TRBJ2-2; the table's D call TRBD1 went unverified against the DNA. TRBV21-1 is assigned pseudogene status. This CDR3 is 15 amino acids long. Here the CDR3 DNA reads TGTGCCAGCAGCGCGGTCTCGACAGTTATCGGGGAGCTGTTTTTT. Translated: CASSAVSTVIGELFF.

Note on this clonotype: A much larger clone sits a single nucleotide away, making a read error possible. V and J are TRBV7-2 and TRBJ2-3; 7 positions agree with TRBD2. CDR3 length: 16 amino acids. V lost 8 bases, J lost 4 bases, and 15 bases stayed unmatched. Germline CDR1 reads SGHTA; CDR2 reads FQGNSA. For the CDR3, the DNA is TGTGCCAGCGGCAAAGGCTGGGAGGGAGCCCCAGATACGCAGTATTTT. This sequence encodes CASGKGWEGAPDTQYF.

The gene calls are TRBV7-2 and TRBJ1-2, with D uncertain. CDR1 is SGHTA and CDR2 is FQGNSA in the germline V gene. CDR3 length: 12 residues. The V and J ends lost 7 bases and 4 bases respectively, with 10 bases between them. CDR3 amino acids: CASNLTLYGYTF. The CDR3 DNA reads as TGTGCCAGCAACCTGACCCTCTATGGCTACACCTTC.

In this sample, this clonotype turned up a few times. This chain uses TRBV4-1 with TRBJ2-2; no definite D call. The V and J ends lost 4 bases and 2 bases respectively, with 14 bases between them. The CDR3 is made up of 16 amino acids. The V gene's germline CDR1 is MGHRA and CDR2 YSYEKL. CDR3 region: CASSLLTGTNTGELFF. The CDR3 bases are TGCGCCAGCAGCCTCTTGACTGGAACCAACACCGGGGAGCTGTTTTTT.

This clonotype has more than one count but fewer than ten. The rearrangement uses TRBV11-2 and TRBJ1-2, with a possible D match to TRBD1 (5 bases). The CDR3 runs 13 residues. V was shortened by 3 bases and J by 8 bases, with 13 bases between the two germline ends. Germline values: CDR1 SGHAT, CDR2 FQNNGV. The CDR3 loop is CASSFGAPTGYTF. CDR3 bases: TGTGCCAGCAGCTTCGGGGCCCCAACGGGCTACACCTTC.

This chain joins TRBV5-1 and TRBJ2-1, with D maybe TRBD1 (5 bases). V gave up 0 bases and J gave up 8 bases, with 9 bases separating them. Germline-derived CDR1 and CDR2 are SGHRS and YFSETQ. The length of the CDR3 is 13 residues. The CDR3 here is CASSLADRDEQFF. CDR3 DNA: TGCGCCAGCAGCTTGGCCGACAGAGATGAGCAGTTCTTC.

For this clonotype: The junction and the germline gene differ at one end; a read error may be behind it. The chain is built from TRBV27 and TRBJ1-2; 10 bases are shared with TRBD1. The CDR3 contains 15 residues. Germline V gene lookup returns CDR1 MNHEY and CDR2 SMNVEV (reference sequence). The CDR3 is CAGRTGGQGKGGYTF. As DNA, the CDR3 is TGTGCCGGCAGGACCGGGGGACAGGGGAAGGGTGGCTACACCTTC.

A remark on this clonotype: With a much larger clone just one base away, this may be a read error. The conserved phenylalanine or tryptophan is not found at the CDR3 terminus, so this likely reflects a read error. The CDR3 DNA reads TGCGCCAGCAGCTCGACGGTCGCTGGGGCCAACGTCCTGACTTTA. Encoded protein: CASSSTVAGANVLTL. The chain joins TRBV5-1 to TRBJ2-6; D gene unclear. Germline V gives CDR1 SGHRS, CDR2 YFSETQ. V was pared by 3 bases and J by 2 bases, with 9 bases between. CDR3 length: 15 residues.

The chain employs TRBV7-9 and TRBJ1-2; D is possibly TRBD1 (6 bases). Germline CDR1 is SEHNR and CDR2 is FQNEAQ (reference sequence). Trimming removed 3 bases at V and 6 bases at J, with 14 bases between. This CDR3 has 14 amino acids. Written as DNA, the CDR3 is TGTGCCAGCAGCTTTCAAACACAGGGTCATGGCTACACCTTC. Translated: CASSFQTQGHGYTF.

This chain connects TRBV5-1 to TRBJ1-4, with D possibly being TRBD1 (5 bases). CDR1 and CDR2 from the germline V gene are SGHRS and YFSETQ. The CDR3 runs 15 residues. V was trimmed by 1 base and J by 5 bases, leaving 12 bases between them. The CDR3, as DNA: TGCGCCAGCAGCTTGTATGGGGCGCAGAATGAAAAACTGTTTTTT. It specifies CASSLYGAQNEKLFF.

This clonotype was recorded a few times. The chain employs TRBV20-1 and TRBJ2-3, with D uncertain. The CDR3 extends over 12 amino acids. CDR1 is DFQATT and CDR2 is SNEGSKA in the germline V gene (reference sequence). Deletions cut 1 base from V and 5 bases from J, with 7 bases between. Written as DNA, the CDR3 is TGCAGTGCTAGAGTAGGCGGAGATACGCAGTATTTT. This codes for CSARVGGDTQYF.

The chain carries TRBV9 and TRBJ1-5, with TRBD1 identical over 8 bases. CDR3 size: 13 residues. Trimming took 2 bases from V and 9 from J; bases not matched to a gene: 4. Germline assignment: CDR1 SGDLS and CDR2 YYNGEE. As DNA, the CDR3 is TGTGCCAGCAGCGTGACAGGGGATTGGCCCCAGCATTTT. Translating gives CASSVTGDWPQHF.

The chain joins TRBV12-3 or TRBV12-4 to TRBJ2-4; D is undetermined. V gave up 4 bases and J gave up 0 bases, with 13 bases separating them. This CDR3 is built from 16 residues. CDR3 residues: CASSSMAVVAKNIQYF. The CDR3 DNA follows: TGTGCCAGCAGTTCCATGGCGGTAGTAGCCAAAAACATTCAGTACTTC.

This clonotype was seen a few times. The rearrangement uses TRBV14 and TRBJ2-1; the match to TRBD1 covers 7 bases. V trimming: 3 bases; J trimming: 3 bases; junction bases outside the gene matches: 5. CDR3 length: 15 amino acids. Germline-derived CDR1 and CDR2 are SGHDN and FVKESK. CDR3 DNA sequence: TGTGCCAGCAGCCAGAACAGGGGCCACTACAATGAGCAGTTCTTC. It translates to CASSQNRGHYNEQFF.